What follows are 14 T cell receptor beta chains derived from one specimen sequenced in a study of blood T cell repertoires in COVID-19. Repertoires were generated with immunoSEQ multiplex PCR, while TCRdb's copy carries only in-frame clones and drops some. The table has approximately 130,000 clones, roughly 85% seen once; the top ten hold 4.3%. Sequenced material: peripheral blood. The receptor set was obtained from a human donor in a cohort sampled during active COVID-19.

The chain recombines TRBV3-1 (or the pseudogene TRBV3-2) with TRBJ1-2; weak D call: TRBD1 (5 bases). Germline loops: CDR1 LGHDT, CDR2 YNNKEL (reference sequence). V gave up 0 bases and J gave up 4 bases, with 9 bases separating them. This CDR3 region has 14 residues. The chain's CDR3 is CASSQEETVYGYTF. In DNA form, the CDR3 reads TGTGCCAGCAGCCAAGAAGAGACAGTCTATGGCTACACCTTC.

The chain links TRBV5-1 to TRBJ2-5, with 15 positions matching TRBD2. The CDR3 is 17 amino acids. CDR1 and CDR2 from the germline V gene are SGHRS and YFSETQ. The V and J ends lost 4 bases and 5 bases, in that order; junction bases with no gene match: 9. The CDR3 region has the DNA TGCGCCAGCAGCCCAATGGGACTAGCGGGAGGCATCGAGACCCAGTACTTC. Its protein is CASSPMGLAGGIETQYF. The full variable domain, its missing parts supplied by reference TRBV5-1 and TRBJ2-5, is KAGVTQTPRYLIKTRGQQVTLSCSPISGHRSVSWYQQTPGQGLQFLFEYFSETQRNKGNFPGRFSGRQFSNSRSEMNVSTLELGDSALYLCASSPMGLAGGIETQYFGPGTRLLVL.

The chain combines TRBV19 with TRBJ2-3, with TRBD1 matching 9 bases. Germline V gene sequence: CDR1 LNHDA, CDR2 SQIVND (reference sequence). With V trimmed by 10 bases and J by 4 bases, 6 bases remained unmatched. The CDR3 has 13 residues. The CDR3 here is CATRDRGADTQYF. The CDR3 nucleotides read TGTGCCACCAGAGACAGGGGGGCAGATACGCAGTATTTT. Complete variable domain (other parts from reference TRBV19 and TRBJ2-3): DGGITQSPKYLFRKEGQNVTLSCEQNLNHDAMYWYRQDPGQGLRLIYYSQIVNDFQKGDIAEGYSVSREKKESFPLTVTSAQKNPTAFYLCATRDRGADTQYFGPGTRLTVL.

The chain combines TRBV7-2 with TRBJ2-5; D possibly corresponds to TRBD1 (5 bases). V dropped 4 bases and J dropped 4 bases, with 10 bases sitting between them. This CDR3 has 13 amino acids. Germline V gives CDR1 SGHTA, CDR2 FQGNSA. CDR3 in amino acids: CASSSGYSETQYF. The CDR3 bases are TGTGCCAGCAGCTCAGGGTACTCAGAGACCCAGTACTTC.

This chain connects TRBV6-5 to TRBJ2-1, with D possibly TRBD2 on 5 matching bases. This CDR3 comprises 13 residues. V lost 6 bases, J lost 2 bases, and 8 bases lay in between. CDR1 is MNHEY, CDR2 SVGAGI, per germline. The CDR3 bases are TGTGCCAGCAGAACTAGAACCTACAATGAGCAGTTCTTC. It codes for CASRTRTYNEQFF.

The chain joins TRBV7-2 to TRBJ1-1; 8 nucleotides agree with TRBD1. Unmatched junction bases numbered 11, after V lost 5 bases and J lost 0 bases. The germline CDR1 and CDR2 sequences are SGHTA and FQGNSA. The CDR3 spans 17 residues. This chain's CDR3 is CASSASGTGLLNTEAFF. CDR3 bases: TGTGCCAGCAGCGCATCCGGGACAGGCCTTCTGAACACTGAAGCTTTCTTT.

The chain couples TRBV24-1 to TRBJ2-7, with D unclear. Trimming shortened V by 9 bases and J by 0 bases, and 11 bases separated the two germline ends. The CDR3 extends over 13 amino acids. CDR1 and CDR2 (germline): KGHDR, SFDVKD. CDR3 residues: CATYKRSSYEQYV. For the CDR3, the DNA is TGTGCCACCTATAAAAGGAGCTCCTACGAGCAGTACGTC.

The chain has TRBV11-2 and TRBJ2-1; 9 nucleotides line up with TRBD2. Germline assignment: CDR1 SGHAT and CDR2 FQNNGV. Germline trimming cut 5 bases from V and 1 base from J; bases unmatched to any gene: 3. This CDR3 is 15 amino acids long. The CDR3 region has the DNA TGTGCCAGCAGCCCTCTAGCGGGATCCTACAATGAGCAGTTCTTC. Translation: CASSPLAGSYNEQFF.

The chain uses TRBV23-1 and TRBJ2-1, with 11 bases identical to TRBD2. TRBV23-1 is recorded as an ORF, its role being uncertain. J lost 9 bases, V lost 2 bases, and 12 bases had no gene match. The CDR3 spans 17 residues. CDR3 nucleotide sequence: TGCGCCAGCAGTCAAAGGAGTAGCGGGGGGGGAGTAGGTGAGCAGTTCTTC. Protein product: CASSQRSSGGGVGEQFF.

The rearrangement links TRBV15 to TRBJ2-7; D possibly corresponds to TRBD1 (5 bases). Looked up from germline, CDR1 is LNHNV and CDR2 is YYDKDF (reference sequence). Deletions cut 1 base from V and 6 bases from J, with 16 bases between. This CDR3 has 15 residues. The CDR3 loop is CATSRGGLTVTEQYF. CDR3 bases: TGTGCCACCAGCAGAGGGGGATTGACAGTTACCGAGCAGTACTTC. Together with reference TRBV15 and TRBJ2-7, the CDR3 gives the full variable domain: DAMVIQNPRYQVTQFGKPVTLSCSQTLNHNVMYWYQQKSSQAPKLLFHYYDKDFNNEADTPDNFQSRRPNTSFCFLDIRSPGLGDTAMYLCATSRGGLTVTEQYFGPGTRLTVT.

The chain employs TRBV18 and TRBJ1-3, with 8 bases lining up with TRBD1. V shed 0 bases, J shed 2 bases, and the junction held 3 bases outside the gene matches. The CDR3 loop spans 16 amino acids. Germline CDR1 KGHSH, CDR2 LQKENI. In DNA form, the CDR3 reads TGTGCCAGCTCACCACCTGCAGGGGGCCCTGGAAACACCATATATTTT. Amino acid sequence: CASSPPAGGPGNTIYF.

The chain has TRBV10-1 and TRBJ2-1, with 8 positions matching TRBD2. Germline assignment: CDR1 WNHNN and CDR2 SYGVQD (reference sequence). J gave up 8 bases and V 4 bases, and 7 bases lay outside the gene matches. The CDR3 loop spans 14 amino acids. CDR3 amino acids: CASSAIAGRDEQFF. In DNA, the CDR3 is TGCGCCAGCAGTGCAATAGCGGGACGGGATGAGCAGTTCTTC.

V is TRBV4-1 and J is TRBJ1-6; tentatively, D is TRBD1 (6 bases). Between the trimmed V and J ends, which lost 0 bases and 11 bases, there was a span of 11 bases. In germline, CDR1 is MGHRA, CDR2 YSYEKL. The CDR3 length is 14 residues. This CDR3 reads CASSQEQGVAPLHF. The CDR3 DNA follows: TGCGCCAGCAGCCAAGAACAGGGTGTTGCACCCCTCCACTTT.

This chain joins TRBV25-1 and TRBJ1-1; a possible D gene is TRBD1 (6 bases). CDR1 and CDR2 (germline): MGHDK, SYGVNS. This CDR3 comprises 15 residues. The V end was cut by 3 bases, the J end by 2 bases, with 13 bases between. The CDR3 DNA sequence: TGTGCCAGCAGTGATCGGCAGGGGCGAAACACTGAAGCTTTCTTT. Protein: CASSDRQGRNTEAFF.